What follows are 29 T cell receptor beta chains derived from one specimen sequenced in a study of blood T cell repertoires in COVID-19 (dated by TCRdb to 2019 to 2021). Library preparation was by the immunoSEQ multiplex PCR assay. This is the immuneACCESS table as TCRdb keeps it, with only in-frame sequences that have V and J called. A part of the clones is gone; compared with another copy, unresolved V genes explain less than half, and the rest is unexplained. This sample holds roughly 380,000 clones; over 85% were observed only once. 3% to 4.5% of the sample comes from the top ten. Sequencing was carried out using peripheral blood. The source is an older woman with COVID-19, enrolled during active disease.

This clone was detected only once. The CDR3 is CASSWRAGGPDEQFF. The CDR3 DNA reads TGCGCCAGCAGCTGGCGGGCGGGGGGGCCGGATGAGCAGTTCTTC. V and J are TRBV5-1 and TRBJ2-1, with 9 bases aligning to TRBD2. The CDR3 covers 15 residues. CDR1 is SGHRS, CDR2 YFSETQ, per germline. V shed 3 bases and J 8 bases; nucleotides not matched to a gene: 9. The full variable domain, rest sourced from reference TRBV5-1 and TRBJ2-1, is KAGVTQTPRYLIKTRGQQVTLSCSPISGHRSVSWYQQTPGQGLQFLFEYFSETQRNKGNFPGRFSGRQFSNSRSEMNVSTLELGDSALYLCASSWRAGGPDEQFFGPGTRLTVL.

The V gene is TRBV6-5, the J gene TRBJ1-3; unclear D gene. CDR3 size: 14 residues. V lost 11 bases, J lost 0 bases, and 14 bases lay in between. CDR1 is MNHEY, CDR2 SVGAGI, per germline. DNA of the CDR3: TGTGCCGTTTTTGTCCCCCTCTCTGGAAACACCATATATTTT. This gives the protein CAVFVPLSGNTIYF.

This chain's CDR3 is CASTQGGVGNTIYF. Written as DNA, the CDR3 is TGTGCCAGTACTCAAGGGGGCGTAGGAAACACCATATATTTT. V usage is TRBV19 and J usage is TRBJ1-3, with 7 bases lining up with TRBD1. Germline-derived CDR1 and CDR2 are LNHDA and SQIVND (reference sequence). The CDR3 is made up of 14 amino acids. V was pared by 7 bases and J by 4 bases, with 7 bases of the junction left unmatched.

This chain uses TRBV2 with TRBJ2-7, with TRBD1 identical over 9 bases. J gave up 3 bases and V 8 bases, and 8 bases lay outside the gene matches. This CDR3 region has 14 residues. Germline loops: CDR1 SNHLY, CDR2 FYNNEI. In DNA, the CDR3 is TGTGCCAGCGTCCGGGACAGGGTGGACTACGAGCAGTACTTC. Amino acid sequence: CASVRDRVDYEQYF.

The CDR3 loop is CASSLGLPYSGNTIYF. CDR3 in DNA: TGTGCCAGCAGCTTAGGACTTCCTTACTCTGGAAACACCATATATTTT. This chain uses TRBV7-6 with TRBJ1-3; unclear D gene. The germline V gene has CDR1 SGHVS and CDR2 FNYEAQ. Trimming stripped 1 base from V and 0 bases from J, with 10 bases between. This CDR3 is built from 16 residues.

The chain has TRBV6-1 and TRBJ2-1; D might be TRBD2 (6 bases). Trimming took 6 bases from V and 6 from J, leaving 15 bases between them. Germline V gene data show CDR1 as MNHNS and CDR2 as SASEGT. The CDR3 has 14 amino acids. CDR3 sequence reads: CASRKGEVTNEQFF. The CDR3 DNA is TGTGCCAGCAGAAAAGGGGAGGTAACCAATGAGCAGTTCTTC.

V usage is TRBV4-1 and J usage is TRBJ1-4, with 7 positions matching TRBD1. Germline values: CDR1 MGHRA, CDR2 YSYEKL. V dropped 4 bases and J dropped 4; count of bases not matched to a gene: 6. The CDR3 has 15 residues. The CDR3 coding sequence is TGCGCCAGCAGCCCTTCCCGGGACAGTAATGAAAAACTGTTTTTT. Protein: CASSPSRDSNEKLFF.

This chain connects TRBV6-6 to TRBJ2-7; D perhaps matches TRBD2 (5 bases). CDR3 length: 15 amino acids. CDR1 is MNHNY, CDR2 SVGAGI, per germline (reference sequence). The germline V and J ends were trimmed by 0 bases and 3 bases, with 12 bases remaining between them. CDR3 sequence: CASSYSHGDRYEQYF. In DNA, the CDR3 is TGTGCCAGCAGTTACTCCCACGGGGATCGCTACGAGCAGTACTTC.

This chain links TRBV19 with TRBJ1-1; 7 nucleotides align to TRBD1. CDR1 LNHDA and CDR2 SQIVND come from the germline V gene (reference sequence). The junction had 6 bases not matched to a gene; V was cut back by 8 bases and J by 0 bases. The CDR3 extends over 14 amino acids. The CDR3 bases are TGTGCCAGTCGAAGGGACAGATTGAACACTGAAGCTTTCTTT. Amino acids: CASRRDRLNTEAFF. Full variable domain (outside the CDR3, taken from reference TRBV19 and TRBJ1-1): DGGITQSPKYLFRKEGQNVTLSCEQNLNHDAMYWYRQDPGQGLRLIYYSQIVNDFQKGDIAEGYSVSREKKESFPLTVTSAQKNPTAFYLCASRRDRLNTEAFFGQGTRLTVV.

The rearrangement uses TRBV7-9 and TRBJ1-1; maybe TRBD1 (6 bases). V was trimmed by 3 bases and J by 5 bases, leaving 13 bases between them. The CDR3 consists of 14 residues. Germline V gene lookup returns CDR1 SEHNR and CDR2 FQNEAQ (reference sequence). CDR3 sequence: CASSFGQGRTEAFF. CDR3 bases: TGTGCCAGCAGCTTCGGTCAGGGGAGAACTGAAGCTTTCTTT.

V is TRBV12-3 or TRBV12-4 and J is TRBJ1-2, with 7 positions matching TRBD1. The CDR3 runs to 13 residues. V was clipped by 7 bases and J by 4 bases; unmatched bases: 6. CDR3 nucleotide sequence: TGTGCCAGCACCCGACAGGGAGGCTATGGCTACACCTTC. It yields the protein CASTRQGGYGYTF.

This chain joins TRBV9 and TRBJ1-5; a weak D match, TRBD1 (5 bases). CDR3 length: 17 residues. Trimming pared 2 bases from V and 4 bases from J, leaving 19 bases between. Germline CDR1 and CDR2: SGDLS and YYNGEE. The CDR3 spells CASSVRIQGRKNQPQHF. Here the CDR3 DNA reads TGTGCCAGCAGCGTCCGGATCCAGGGCCGGAAGAATCAGCCCCAGCATTTT. Variable domain in full (rest from reference TRBV9 and TRBJ1-5): DSGVTQTPKHLITATGQRVTLRCSPRSGDLSVYWYQQSLDQGLQFLIQYYNGEERAKGNILERFSAQQFPDLHSELNLSSLELGDSALYFCASSVRIQGRKNQPQHFGDGTRLSIL.

The chain carries TRBV4-2 and TRBJ2-5; D call uncertain. The CDR3 contains 14 residues. V lost 0 bases and J lost 2, with 7 bases in between. Germline CDR1 reads LGHNA; CDR2 reads YNFKEQ. The CDR3 coding sequence is TGTGCCAGCAGCCAAGAAAACTTACAAGAGACCCAGTACTTC. Translation gives CASSQENLQETQYF.

The rearrangement uses TRBV5-1 and TRBJ2-7; no clear D gene. Trimming pared 4 bases from V and 0 bases from J, leaving 11 bases between. Germline assignment: CDR1 SGHRS and CDR2 YFSETQ. This CDR3 is 14 amino acids long. The CDR3 bases are TGCGCCAGCAGCAACCGACAAGGCTCCTACGAGCAGTACTTC. The encoded protein is CASSNRQGSYEQYF.

V is TRBV7-9 and J is TRBJ2-3, with 11 bases identical to TRBD2. Losses at the gene ends were 4 bases for V and 8 bases for J; bases not matched to a gene: 8. Germline V lookup: CDR1 SEHNR, CDR2 FQNEAQ (reference sequence). The CDR3 runs to 15 residues. The CDR3 coding sequence is TGTGCCAGCAGCTACCCGACTAGCGGGGTATCTACGCAGTATTTT. Encoded protein: CASSYPTSGVSTQYF.

The chain recombines TRBV6-1 with TRBJ1-1; D gene ambiguous. Trimming pared 2 bases from V and 5 bases from J, leaving 15 bases between. The CDR3 consists of 15 residues. Germline V gene sequence: CDR1 MNHNS, CDR2 SASEGT. DNA for the CDR3: TGTGCCAGCAGTGAATCCGGAGGGTCATGGACTGAAGCTTTCTTT. This sequence encodes CASSESGGSWTEAFF.

This clone was counted once. V is TRBV28 and J is TRBJ2-1; D is possibly TRBD1 (6 bases). The CDR3 is 14 amino acids. V lost 6 bases and J lost 3, with 12 bases in between. The germline CDR1 and CDR2 sequences are MDHEN and SYDVKM. The CDR3 loop reads CASRPRDNYNEQFF. The DNA for the CDR3 is TGTGCCAGCAGGCCTCGGGACAACTACAATGAGCAGTTCTTC.

A single count supports this clone. This chain joins TRBV4-2 and TRBJ2-2, with 9 bases matching TRBD2. Germline CDR1 LGHNA, CDR2 YNFKEQ. The trim removed 1 base at V and 8 bases at J, leaving 8 bases unmatched. The CDR3 spans 16 residues. CDR3 coding DNA: TGTGCCAGCAGCCAAGCCAGCGGGGGGCCAGGGGGGGAGCTGTTTTTT. Translation gives CASSQASGGPGGELFF.

This rearrangement joins TRBV24-1 to TRBJ1-2; the match to TRBD1 covers 7 bases. The germline gives CDR1 KGHDR, CDR2 SFDVKD. The CDR3 consists of 13 residues. Trimming removed 3 bases from V and 8 bases from J; junction bases left unmatched: 5. The CDR3 spells CATSDTGVRGYTF. The CDR3 region has the DNA TGTGCCACCAGTGATACAGGGGTAAGGGGCTACACCTTC.

This chain uses TRBV18 with TRBJ2-7; D is perhaps TRBD1 (5 bases). V dropped 4 bases and J dropped 5 bases, with 18 bases sitting between them. Germline V gene data show CDR1 as KGHSH and CDR2 as LQKENI. This CDR3 is built from 15 residues. The CDR3 DNA sequence: TGTGCCAGCTCACGGCTGGACACCCGCCCCAACGAGCAGTACTTC. This encodes CASSRLDTRPNEQYF.

The chain employs TRBV2 and TRBJ1-2; no clear D. The V gene's germline CDR1 is SNHLY and CDR2 FYNNEI. The germline V and J ends were trimmed by 6 bases and 6 bases, with 14 bases remaining between them. The CDR3 has 13 amino acids. CDR3 sequence: CASRKTGFDGYTF. CDR3 sequence (DNA): TGTGCCAGCAGGAAGACCGGGTTCGATGGCTACACCTTC.

The V and J genes are TRBV20-1 and TRBJ1-2; 7 nucleotides line up with TRBD1. The CDR3 extends over 12 amino acids. After removal of 3 bases from V and 7 bases from J, the junction contained 5 bases not matched to a gene. CDR1 and CDR2 (germline): DFQATT, SNEGSKA (reference sequence). The CDR3 bases are TGCAGTGCTAGTTTGGGACAGTTTGGCTACACCTTC. Amino acids: CSASLGQFGYTF.

The V call is TRBV11-2, the J call TRBJ2-3, with TRBD2 matching over 9 bases. The CDR3 length is 16 residues. Germline V CDR1 and CDR2: SGHAT, FQNNGV. V was clipped by 3 bases and J by 3 bases; unmatched bases: 7. CDR3 sequence (DNA): TGTGCCAGCAGCTTCGCGGGGGGGCGCGGAACAGATACGCAGTATTTT. Protein product: CASSFAGGRGTDTQYF.

The rearrangement links TRBV29-1 to TRBJ1-2; possible D gene TRBD1, 6 bases. This CDR3 comprises 14 residues. V was shortened by 6 bases and J by 4 bases, with 18 bases between the two germline ends. CDR1 is SQVTM, CDR2 ANQGSEA, per germline. The CDR3 is CSVVPVQGPYGYTF. Written as DNA, the CDR3 is TGCAGCGTGGTCCCCGTGCAGGGGCCCTATGGCTACACCTTC.

The chain links TRBV15 to TRBJ1-4, with a possible D match to TRBD1 (5 bases). V lost 3 bases and J lost 6, with 11 bases in between. The CDR3 consists of 14 residues. Looked up from germline, CDR1 is LNHNV and CDR2 is YYDKDF (reference sequence). The CDR3 spells CATSRLAGDEKLFF. DNA for the CDR3: TGTGCCACCAGCAGGCTGGCGGGGGATGAAAAACTGTTTTTT.

The chain recombines TRBV6-5 with TRBJ2-3; D gene ambiguous. The CDR3 has 14 residues. The V and J ends lost 5 bases and 2 bases respectively, with 11 bases between them. Germline values: CDR1 MNHEY, CDR2 SVGAGI. CDR3 bases: TGTGCCAGCAGTCGAAGTGGCCCCACAGATACGCAGTATTTT. Protein: CASSRSGPTDTQYF.

V and J are TRBV7-9 and TRBJ1-4; 9 bases map to TRBD1. Germline V CDR1 and CDR2: SEHNR, FQNEAQ (reference sequence). The CDR3 extends over 19 amino acids. Trimming removed 5 bases from V and 8 bases from J; junction bases left unmatched: 21. The CDR3 reads CASSRFTRTGALSGEKLFF. The DNA of the CDR3 is TGTGCCAGCAGCCGATTTACGCGGACAGGGGCCTTATCGGGGGAAAAACTGTTTTTT.

The V gene is TRBV7-9, the J gene TRBJ1-1, with D possibly TRBD1 on 6 matching bases. V was cut by 5 bases and J by 4 bases, with 14 bases left in between. Germline V gives CDR1 SEHNR, CDR2 FQNEAQ (reference sequence). The CDR3 is 14 amino acids. In DNA, the CDR3 is TGTGCCAGCAGCCTGACGCAGGGGTTCACTGAAGCTTTCTTT. Translated: CASSLTQGFTEAFF.

J is TRBJ1-1 and V is TRBV12-5; 11 nucleotides match TRBD1. Unmatched junction bases numbered 4, after V lost 7 bases and J lost 6 bases. CDR3 length equals 13 residues. The germline V gene encodes CDR1 LGHNT and CDR2 FRNRAP. The CDR3 nucleotides are TGTGCTAGTGCACCGGGACAGGGGGCTGAAGCTTTCTTT. This sequence encodes CASAPGQGAEAFF.